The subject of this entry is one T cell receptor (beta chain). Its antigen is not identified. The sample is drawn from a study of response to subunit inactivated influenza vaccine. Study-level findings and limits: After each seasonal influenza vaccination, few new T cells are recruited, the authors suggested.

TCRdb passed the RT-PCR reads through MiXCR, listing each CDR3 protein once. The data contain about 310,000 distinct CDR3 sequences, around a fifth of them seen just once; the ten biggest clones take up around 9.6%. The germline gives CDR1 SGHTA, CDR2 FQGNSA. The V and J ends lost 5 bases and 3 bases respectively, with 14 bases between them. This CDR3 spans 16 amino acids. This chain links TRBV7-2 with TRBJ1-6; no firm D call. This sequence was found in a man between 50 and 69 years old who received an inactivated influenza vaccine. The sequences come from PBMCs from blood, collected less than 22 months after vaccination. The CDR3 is CASSGPGKGYNSPLHF. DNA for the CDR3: TGTGCCAGCAGCGGCCCGGGGAAGGGCTATAATTCACCCCTCCACTTT. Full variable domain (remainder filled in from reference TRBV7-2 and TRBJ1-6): GAGVSQSPSNKVTEKGKDVELRCDPISGHTALYWYRQSLGQGLEFLIYFQGNSAPDKSGLPSDRFSAERTGGSVSTLTIQRTQQEDSAVYLCASSGPGKGYNSPLHFGNGTRLTVT.